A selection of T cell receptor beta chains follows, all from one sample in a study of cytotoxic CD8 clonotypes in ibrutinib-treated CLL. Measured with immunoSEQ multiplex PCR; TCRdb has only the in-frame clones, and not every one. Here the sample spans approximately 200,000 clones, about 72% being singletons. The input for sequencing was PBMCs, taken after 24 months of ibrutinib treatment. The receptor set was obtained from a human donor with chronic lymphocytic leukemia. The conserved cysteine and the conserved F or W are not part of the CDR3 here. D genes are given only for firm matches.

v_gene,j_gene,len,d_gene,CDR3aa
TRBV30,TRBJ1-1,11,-,AWSPTGDTEAF
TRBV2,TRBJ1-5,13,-,ASSEEGGLVQPQH
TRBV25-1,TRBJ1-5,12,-,ASSVGQTVQPQH
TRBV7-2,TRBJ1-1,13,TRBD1,ASSITGGADTEAF
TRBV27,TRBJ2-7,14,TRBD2,ASSQPGLAGGEEQY
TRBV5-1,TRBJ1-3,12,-,ASSEGTPGNTIY
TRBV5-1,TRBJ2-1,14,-,ASSLGLTAPYNEQF
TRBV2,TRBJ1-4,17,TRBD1,ASSELQGVRKRGNEKLF
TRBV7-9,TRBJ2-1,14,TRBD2,ASSFTAGGLRNEQF
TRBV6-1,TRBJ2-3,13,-,ASSEASGARDTQY
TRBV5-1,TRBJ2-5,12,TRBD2,ASSIARGQETQY